One and the same sample provided the 23 T cell receptor beta chains below, sequenced in a study of blood T cell repertoires in COVID-19. The protocol was immunoSEQ multiplex PCR, while the TCRdb copy is restricted to in-frame clones and leaves out a portion. The table lists 200,000 or so clones, 80% to 90% of them singletons. Sequenced material: peripheral blood. The receptor set was obtained from a man aged 35-49 years who had recovered from COVID-19.

This chain connects TRBV30 to TRBJ1-2; D might be TRBD1 (6 bases). CDR1 GTSNPN and CDR2 SVGIG come from the germline V gene (reference sequence). This CDR3 is 12 amino acids long. Trimming removed 1 base from V and 7 bases from J, with 10 bases in between. CDR3 region: CAWSETGFGYTF. CDR3 nucleotides: TGTGCCTGGAGTGAGACAGGCTTTGGCTACACCTTC.

CDR3 residues: CASSGRVFGGTEAFF. The CDR3 DNA reads TGTGCCAGCAGCGGCAGGGTCTTCGGCGGCACTGAAGCTTTCTTT. This chain links TRBV6-5 with TRBJ1-1; D perhaps matches TRBD1 (5 bases). Between the trimmed V and J ends, which lost 6 bases and 4 bases, there was a span of 18 bases. Germline-derived CDR1 and CDR2 are MNHEY and SVGAGI. The CDR3 is 15 residues long.

This chain links TRBV11-3 with TRBJ2-5, with a tentative D call TRBD1 (5 bases). The germline V gene encodes CDR1 SGHNT and CDR2 YENEEA. V lost 6 bases and J 5 bases, leaving 10 bases between the germline ends. CDR3 length equals 12 residues. In DNA form, the CDR3 reads TGTGCCAGCAGGGGGCGTGTGGAGACCCAGTACTTC. Translation gives CASRGRVETQYF.

This chain uses TRBV12-1 with TRBJ1-2; the DNA was not compared with TRBD1, the D call given in the table. TRBV12-1 is listed as a pseudogene. The CDR3 length is 12 residues. The CDR3 DNA reads as TGTGCCAGGGACAGGGGGCTAAATGGCTACACCTTC. It encodes CARDRGLNGYTF.

The gene calls are TRBV4-3 and TRBJ2-2; 9 bases fit TRBD2. Trimming took 3 bases from V and 6 from J; bases not matched to a gene: 14. Per germline, CDR1 LGHNA and CDR2 YSLEER. The length of the CDR3 is 18 residues. CDR3 bases: TGCGCCAGCAGCCAGGCCCCGGGGGCGGGAGGGTACGCCGGGGAGCTGTTTTTT. This gives the protein CASSQAPGAGGYAGELFF.

The V call is TRBV3-1 (or the pseudogene TRBV3-2), the J call TRBJ1-1, with D possibly matching TRBD1 (6 bases). From germline, CDR1 is LGHDT and CDR2 YNNKEL (reference sequence). The CDR3 runs to 13 residues. V was clipped by 4 bases and J by 3 bases, with 9 bases between them. The CDR3 loop is CASSRAGDTEAFF. The CDR3 DNA is TGTGCCAGCAGCCGGGCAGGGGACACTGAAGCTTTCTTT.

This clone was seen more than once but under ten times. The chain carries TRBV10-3 and TRBJ1-1; D remains ambiguous. Germline-derived CDR1 and CDR2 are ENHRY and SYGVKD. The V end was cut by 3 bases, the J end by 3 bases, with 8 bases between. The CDR3 sequence is 13 residues long. This CDR3 reads CAISELADTEAFF. In DNA form, the CDR3 reads TGTGCCATCAGTGAACTGGCGGACACTGAAGCTTTCTTT.

The gene calls are TRBV11-2 and TRBJ1-2; D not resolved. Germline V gene data show CDR1 as SGHAT and CDR2 as FQNNGV. Trimming removed 6 bases at V and 4 bases at J, with 12 bases between. The CDR3 has 13 residues. Written as DNA, the CDR3 is TGTGCCAGCAGTATCAGTGGGAGCTATGGCTACACCTTC. This translates into CASSISGSYGYTF.

J is TRBJ2-7 and V is TRBV2, with 11 bases fitting TRBD2. The CDR3 length is 14 residues. The junction had 7 bases not matched to a gene; V was cut back by 9 bases and J by 3 bases. CDR1 and CDR2 (germline): SNHLY, FYNNEI. CDR3 in DNA: TGTGCCAGATCGACTAGCGGGAAGGGCTACGAGCAGTACTTC. This codes for CARSTSGKGYEQYF.

V usage is TRBV7-2 and J usage is TRBJ1-2, with D tentatively TRBD1 (5 bases). Trimming took off 1 base at V and 4 bases at J, with 13 bases between the two ends. Germline V CDR1 and CDR2: SGHTA, FQGNSA. CDR3 length: 15 residues. CDR3 residues: CASSLVPGGIYGYTF. DNA for the CDR3: TGTGCCAGCAGCTTAGTCCCCGGGGGAATCTATGGCTACACCTTC.

The chain employs TRBV3-1 (or the pseudogene TRBV3-2) and TRBJ2-5, with TRBD2 matching over 9 bases. Germline CDR1 is LGHDT and CDR2 is YNNKEL (reference sequence). The CDR3 consists of 16 residues. J gave up 1 base and V 1 base, and 4 bases lay outside the gene matches. The CDR3 loop reads CASSQGSGGFQETQYF. For the CDR3, the DNA is TGTGCCAGCAGCCAAGGCAGCGGGGGGTTCCAAGAGACCCAGTACTTC.

V usage is TRBV25-1 and J usage is TRBJ2-2, with unresolved D. The CDR3 is 14 residues long. V lost 7 bases to trimming and J lost 6 bases, with 15 bases between them. Germline V gene sequence: CDR1 MGHDK, CDR2 SYGVNS. The CDR3 DNA is TGTGCCAGCACCCGGTCCGGGTATCCCGGGGAGCTGTTTTTT. Translated: CASTRSGYPGELFF.

V gene TRBV29-1 combines with J gene TRBJ2-7, with 8 bases matching TRBD1. The J segment lost 3 bases and the V segment lost 6 bases, leaving 7 bases of the junction unmatched. Germline V CDR1 and CDR2: SQVTM, ANQGSEA. The length of the CDR3 is 13 residues. The CDR3 reads CSVTGTGDYEQYF. The CDR3 DNA reads as TGCAGCGTGACCGGGACAGGAGACTACGAGCAGTACTTC.

The V gene is TRBV19, the J gene TRBJ2-7, with TRBD2 matching over 8 bases. Germline V lookup: CDR1 LNHDA, CDR2 SQIVND (reference sequence). This CDR3 region has 15 residues. The trim removed 5 bases at V and 6 bases at J, leaving 12 bases unmatched. The CDR3 DNA sequence: TGTGCCAGTAGTTCGAGCGGGAGAGGCTCAAGCGAGCAGTACTTC. Translation: CASSSSGRGSSEQYF.

The rearrangement uses TRBV10-2 and TRBJ2-6, with D unclear. CDR1 WSHSY and CDR2 SAAADI come from the germline V gene. CDR3 size: 14 residues. V was shortened by 6 bases and J by 2 bases, with 8 bases between the two germline ends. The CDR3 DNA sequence: TGCGCCAGCAGCGACACGGCTGGGGCCAACGTCCTGACTTTC. Translated: CASSDTAGANVLTF.

Written as DNA, the CDR3 is TGTGCCAGCAGCTTATATAACACTGAAGCTTTCTTT. It is translated as CASSLYNTEAFF. This chain uses TRBV7-2 with TRBJ1-1; D is uncertain. The CDR3 covers 12 residues. Germline V CDR1 and CDR2: SGHTA, FQGNSA. Trimming left V 2 bases short and J 2 bases short, with 3 bases between.

The CDR3 DNA reads as TGTGCCAGCAGTTTCGGACAGGGGTACTCTGGAAACACCATATATTTT. It encodes CASSFGQGYSGNTIYF. The chain combines TRBV6-6 with TRBJ1-3; 9 bases agree with TRBD1. There are 16 residues in the CDR3. Germline V gives CDR1 MNHNY, CDR2 SVGAGI (reference sequence). V lost 4 bases to trimming and J lost 0 bases; unmatched junction nucleotides: 4.

V gene TRBV11-3 combines with J gene TRBJ1-1; 8 bases align to TRBD1. The CDR3 has 15 amino acids. V lost 5 bases, J lost 1 base, and 6 bases stayed unmatched. Germline assignment: CDR1 SGHNT and CDR2 YENEEA. The CDR3 region is CASSRWTGSNTEAFF. CDR3 nucleotides: TGTGCCAGCAGCCGATGGACAGGGTCGAACACTGAAGCTTTCTTT. Full variable domain (remainder filled in from reference TRBV11-3 and TRBJ1-1): EAGVVQSPRYKIIEKKQPVAFWCNPISGHNTLYWYLQNLGQGPELLIRYENEEAVDDSQLPKDRFSAERLKGVDSTLKIQPAELGDSAVYLCASSRWTGSNTEAFFGQGTRLTVV.

This chain joins TRBV6-5 and TRBJ2-1; 7 bases fit TRBD1. Germline V gives CDR1 MNHEY, CDR2 SVGAGI. CDR3 size: 15 residues. The V segment lost 2 bases and the J segment 3 bases; nucleotides outside the gene matches: 4. DNA for the CDR3: TGTGCCAGCAGTTACGGCAGGGGGTTCTACAATGAGCAGTTCTTC. Translating it yields CASSYGRGFYNEQFF.

This chain uses TRBV5-4 with TRBJ2-7; no reliable D call. Trimming left V 7 bases short and J 0 bases short, with 8 bases between. Germline values: CDR1 SGHNT, CDR2 YYREEE (reference sequence). The CDR3 has 12 amino acids. CDR3 sequence: CASGKNSYEQYF. CDR3 nucleotide sequence: TGTGCCAGCGGCAAGAACTCCTACGAGCAGTACTTC.

V gene TRBV10-3 combines with J gene TRBJ1-1; a possible D gene is TRBD1 (6 bases). Germline V gene sequence: CDR1 ENHRY, CDR2 SYGVKD. The CDR3 is made up of 12 amino acids. Trimming cost V 6 bases and J 3 bases, with 8 bases left between them. DNA for the CDR3: TGTGCCATCAGCGACAGGTACACTGAAGCTTTCTTT. It is translated as CAISDRYTEAFF.

The chain employs TRBV7-8 and TRBJ1-3; 9 bases match TRBD1. The CDR3 totals 15 residues. V trimming: 5 bases; J trimming: 4 bases; junction bases outside the gene matches: 6. Germline V gives CDR1 SGHVS, CDR2 FQNEAQ. This CDR3 is CASSVQGARGNTIYF. The CDR3 DNA reads as TGTGCCAGCAGCGTACAGGGGGCGAGGGGAAACACCATATATTTT.

J is TRBJ1-2 and V is TRBV27; TRBD1 matches at 8 bases. CDR1 is MNHEY and CDR2 is SMNVEV in the germline V gene (reference sequence). CDR3 length: 14 residues. With V trimmed by 5 bases and J by 4 bases, 6 bases remained unmatched. The CDR3 here is CASSARTGFYGYTF. CDR3 DNA sequence: TGTGCCAGCAGTGCCCGGACAGGGTTCTATGGCTACACCTTC.